The entry below gives a single TCR beta chain sequence along with its context. The target antigen is unknown. CDR1 SGHRS and CDR2 YFSETQ come from the germline V gene. The CDR3 consists of 13 residues. Between the trimmed V and J ends, which lost 4 bases and 2 bases, there was a span of 10 bases. Each subset's genomic DNA was shared equally among a number of immunoSEQ plates. When replicate PCRs were run on sorted subsets, they used 150 to 250 ng DNA, about 30,000 T cell genomes. Using immunoSEQ multiplex PCR, the repertoire was profiled, and TCRdb retains in-frame clones only, with some absent. There are roughly 2.2 million clones in the sample; just under 95% occur only once, and about 0.41% lies in the top ten. This sample was included in a study of shared clonotypes between healthy human individuals. General study results and limits: What naive subsets generally showed was a larger estimated richness than memory subsets showed.

This TCR was recovered from a man younger than 35 in good health. Some clones in this sample may be carry-over from other donors' samples. Sequencing was done on a sample of naive CD4+ T cells from PBMCs. The subset denotes: CD45RA+ positively selected. The V and J genes are TRBV5-1 and TRBJ2-7, with D unresolved. This CDR3 is CASSRTNPYEQYF. CDR3 DNA sequence: TGCGCCAGCAGCCGCACCAACCCCTACGAGCAGTACTTC.